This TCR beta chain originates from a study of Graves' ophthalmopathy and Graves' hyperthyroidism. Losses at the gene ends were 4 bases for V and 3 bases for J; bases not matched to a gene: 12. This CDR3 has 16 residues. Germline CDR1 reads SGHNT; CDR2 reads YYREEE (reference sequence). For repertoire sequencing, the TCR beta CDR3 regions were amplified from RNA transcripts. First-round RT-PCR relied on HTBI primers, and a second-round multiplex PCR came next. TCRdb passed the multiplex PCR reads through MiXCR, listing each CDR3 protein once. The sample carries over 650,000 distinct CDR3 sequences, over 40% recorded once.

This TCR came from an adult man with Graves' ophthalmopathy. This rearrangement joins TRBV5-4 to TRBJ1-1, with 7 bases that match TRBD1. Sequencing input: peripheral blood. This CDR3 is CASSAGTAAFDTEAFF. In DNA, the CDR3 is TGTGCCAGCAGCGCCGGGACAGCCGCCTTTGACACTGAAGCTTTCTTT.